This is a list of T cell receptor beta chains from one sample in a study of blood T cell repertoires in COVID-19. Clones were read by immunoSEQ multiplex PCR, and TCRdb kept only the in-frame ones, dropping some. The repertoire includes 200,000 to 250,000 clones, almost 90% of them detected once, and 2.7% sits in the top ten. Sequencing was performed on peripheral blood. These receptor sequences come from a woman between 55 and 75 years old with acute or convalescent COVID-19. Both conserved end residues are trimmed from each CDR3. Fields, in order: J gene, V gene, CDR3 length, CDR3 protein.

J gene: TRBJ1-1; V gene: TRBV6-2/TRBV6-3; CDR3 length: 14; CDR3 protein: ASSRPGGASDTEAF
J gene: TRBJ1-1; V gene: TRBV29-1; CDR3 length: 11; CDR3 protein: SVYRESRAEAF
J gene: TRBJ2-7; V gene: TRBV6-5; CDR3 length: 11; CDR3 protein: ASSRTSGYEQY
J gene: TRBJ1-5; V gene: TRBV30; CDR3 length: 14; CDR3 protein: AWSALGGTGNQPQH
J gene: TRBJ2-7; V gene: TRBV3-1/TRBV3-2; CDR3 length: 12; CDR3 protein: ASSSHPGNYEQY
J gene: TRBJ2-7; V gene: TRBV10-2; CDR3 length: 13; CDR3 protein: ASSGRQARSYEQY
J gene: TRBJ1-2; V gene: TRBV29-1; CDR3 length: 9; CDR3 protein: SVREGWGYT
J gene: TRBJ2-7; V gene: TRBV7-2; CDR3 length: 14; CDR3 protein: ASSSQGTGSSYEQY
J gene: TRBJ1-1; V gene: TRBV28; CDR3 length: 12; CDR3 protein: ASSFRRTGGQAF
J gene: TRBJ2-5; V gene: TRBV24-1; CDR3 length: 13; CDR3 protein: ATSAYVAGGETQY
J gene: TRBJ1-6; V gene: TRBV11-2; CDR3 length: 13; CDR3 protein: ASSPLSPQSSPLH
J gene: TRBJ1-2; V gene: TRBV28; CDR3 length: 11; CDR3 protein: ASWQGQGYGYT
J gene: TRBJ1-5; V gene: TRBV6-5; CDR3 length: 12; CDR3 protein: ASRDSGGDQPQH
J gene: TRBJ2-5; V gene: TRBV7-9; CDR3 length: 13; CDR3 protein: ASSAREGAQETQY
J gene: TRBJ2-1; V gene: TRBV5-4; CDR3 length: 13; CDR3 protein: ASSLDRGSYNEQF
J gene: TRBJ1-1; V gene: TRBV29-1; CDR3 length: 11; CDR3 protein: SVETAVNTEAF
J gene: TRBJ1-2; V gene: TRBV2; CDR3 length: 16; CDR3 protein: ASSGKLRSKSSNYGYT
J gene: TRBJ1-5; V gene: TRBV6-5; CDR3 length: 13; CDR3 protein: ASRPTGVSSQPQH
J gene: TRBJ1-2; V gene: TRBV6-6; CDR3 length: 13; CDR3 protein: ASSPGQGSNYGYT
J gene: TRBJ2-1; V gene: TRBV7-2; CDR3 length: 11; CDR3 protein: ASSFAGGDEQF
J gene: TRBJ2-1; V gene: TRBV12-3/TRBV12-4; CDR3 length: 11; CDR3 protein: ASWAGPYNEQF
J gene: TRBJ1-1; V gene: TRBV6-5; CDR3 length: 13; CDR3 protein: ASSPRTGANTEAF
J gene: TRBJ2-1; V gene: TRBV5-8; CDR3 length: 15; CDR3 protein: ASSPGLAGGAYNEQF
J gene: TRBJ2-1; V gene: TRBV18; CDR3 length: 16; CDR3 protein: ASSPNSGGASSYNEQF